The T cell receptor beta chain described here comes from a study of shared clonotypes between healthy human individuals. CDR3 length equals 16 residues. With V trimmed by 5 bases and J by 3 bases, 5 bases remained unmatched. The germline V gene has CDR1 SEHNR and CDR2 FQNEAQ (reference sequence). Naive CD8 cells lacked CD45RO, underwent positive selection for CCR7 and left out terminally differentiated effector memory CD45RA+ cells. Study outcomes and limitations: Non-shared clonotypes had lower generation probabilities than clonotypes shared by all four sorted-subset donors. Richness estimates generally favored naive over memory subsets. Of the naive CD4 clonotypes, about 5% were shared across a handful of donors.

Note on this clone: The target antigen is unknown.

The table came from immunoSEQ multiplex PCR; TCRdb's copy has only in-frame clones and leaves some out. The sample has some 2 million clones; around 96% are singletons. The V call is TRBV7-9, the J call TRBJ2-3; 13 bases are shared with TRBD2. The sequenced sample was naive CD8+ T cells sorted from blood. The sequence came from a man aged 18 to 30 in good health. The CDR3 DNA reads TGTGCCAGCAGCGGACTAGCGGGGGAAGAGACAGATACGCAGTATTTT. Its protein product is CASSGLAGEETDTQYF.